The 19 T cell receptor beta chains reported below all come from one sample, sequenced in a study of blood T cell repertoires in COVID-19. TCRdb's copy holds only in-frame clones and misses some; the assay was immunoSEQ multiplex PCR. This sample yields 200,000 to 300,000 clones, of which approximately 88% are seen a single time; approximately 2.5% belongs to the top ten. Sequencing was done on a sample of PBMCs or T cells enriched from blood (not recorded which). All receptors come from a woman in her forties with acute COVID-19.

This chain joins TRBV7-2 and TRBJ2-7; TRBD1 matches at 10 bases. The V gene's germline CDR1 is SGHTA and CDR2 FQGNSA. Unmatched junction bases numbered 3, after V lost 4 bases and J lost 0 bases. This CDR3 has 15 residues. The CDR3 region is CASSSDRGYSYEQYF. The CDR3 coding sequence is TGTGCCAGCAGCTCGGACAGGGGGTACTCCTACGAGCAGTACTTC. The full variable domain, in which reference TRBV7-2 and TRBJ2-7 provide the parts outside the CDR3, is GAGVSQSPSNKVTEKGKDVELRCDPISGHTALYWYRQSLGQGLEFLIYFQGNSAPDKSGLPSDRFSAERTGGSVSTLTIQRTQQEDSAVYLCASSSDRGYSYEQYFGPGTRLTVT.

J is TRBJ1-1 and V is TRBV19; 7 nucleotides match TRBD1. Germline lookup yields CDR1 LNHDA and CDR2 SQIVND (reference sequence). The V and J ends lost 8 bases and 7 bases, in that order; junction bases with no gene match: 4. The CDR3 is made up of 11 amino acids. CDR3 nucleotides: TGTGCCAGTCGGACAGGATTTGAAGCTTTCTTT. Its protein is CASRTGFEAFF.

In this sample, this clone turned up a few times. The rearrangement joins TRBV7-2 to TRBJ1-2; D ambiguous. The CDR3 has 13 amino acids. V lost 2 bases and J 6 bases, leaving 10 bases between the germline ends. CDR1 and CDR2 (germline): SGHTA, FQGNSA. CDR3 in amino acids: CASSLRGLNGYTF. CDR3 in DNA: TGTGCCAGCAGCTTACGAGGGCTCAATGGCTACACCTTC.

The chain joins TRBV7-8 to TRBJ2-5; maybe TRBD2 (5 bases). From germline, CDR1 is SGHVS and CDR2 FQNEAQ. The V end was cut by 0 bases, the J end by 2 bases, with 10 bases between. The CDR3 runs to 15 residues. The CDR3 is CASSLARGPQETQYF. CDR3 sequence (DNA): TGTGCCAGCAGCTTAGCTCGCGGGCCACAAGAGACCCAGTACTTC.

The V and J genes are TRBV29-1 and TRBJ1-1; possible D gene TRBD1, 5 bases. CDR3 size: 11 residues. The V gene lost 0 bases and the J gene lost 10 bases, with 9 bases spanning the gap. Germline CDR1 and CDR2: SQVTM and ANQGSEA. CDR3 sequence: CSVEELRGAFF. DNA of the CDR3: TGCAGCGTTGAAGAGCTTAGGGGAGCTTTCTTT. The full variable domain, rest sourced from reference TRBV29-1 and TRBJ1-1, is SAVISQKPSRDICQRGTSLTIQCQVDSQVTMMFWYRQQPGQSLTLIATANQGSEATYESGFVIDKFPISRPNLTFSTLTVSNMSPEDSSIYLCSVEELRGAFFGQGTRLTVV.

The genes are TRBV5-6 and TRBJ2-1, with D tentatively TRBD1 (6 bases). V was shortened by 3 bases and J by 0 bases, with 7 bases between the two germline ends. CDR1 SGHDT and CDR2 YYEEEE come from the germline V gene. CDR3 length: 14 amino acids. CDR3 region: CASSWGLSYNEQFF. Here the CDR3 DNA reads TGTGCCAGCAGCTGGGGGCTCTCCTACAATGAGCAGTTCTTC. The entire variable domain, with the rest obtained from reference TRBV5-6 and TRBJ2-1, is as follows: DAGVTQSPTHLIKTRGQQVTLRCSPKSGHDTVSWYQQALGQGPQFIFQYYEEEERQRGNFPDRFSGHQFPNYSSELNVNALLLGDSALYLCASSWGLSYNEQFFGPGTRLTVL.

The chain links TRBV27 to TRBJ1-2; 9 bases match TRBD1. V was clipped by 6 bases and J by 7 bases; unmatched bases: 12. Germline values: CDR1 MNHEY, CDR2 SMNVEV (reference sequence). This CDR3 has 15 residues. CDR3 loop: CASRLQGARYFGYTF. CDR3 bases: TGTGCCAGCAGGCTACAGGGGGCGAGGTATTTTGGCTACACCTTC.

The V gene is TRBV29-1, the J gene TRBJ1-2; no clear D gene. V lost 6 bases to trimming and J lost 4 bases, with 9 bases between them. Germline V gives CDR1 SQVTM, CDR2 ANQGSEA. The CDR3 totals 11 residues. CDR3 residues: CSVIPVYGYTF. CDR3 in DNA: TGCAGCGTGATCCCAGTCTATGGCTACACCTTC.

This clone was counted a single time. This rearrangement joins TRBV29-1 to TRBJ2-1, with 7 nucleotides matching TRBD2. Germline CDR1 is SQVTM and CDR2 is ANQGSEA. Germline trimming cut 4 bases from V and 6 bases from J; bases unmatched to any gene: 3. The CDR3 sequence is 12 residues long. CDR3 region: CSVGPSGNEQFF. The CDR3 nucleotides read TGCAGCGTTGGTCCTAGCGGCAATGAGCAGTTCTTC.

The chain combines TRBV5-1 with TRBJ2-5, with a tentative D call TRBD2 (7 bases). Germline values: CDR1 SGHRS, CDR2 YFSETQ. Trimming removed 4 bases from V and 2 bases from J, with 18 bases in between. The CDR3 spans 16 residues. The CDR3 loop reads CASSPWGGGPQETQYF. For the CDR3, the DNA is TGCGCCAGCAGCCCCTGGGGGGGCGGGCCACAAGAGACCCAGTACTTC.

This chain links TRBV6-1 with TRBJ2-3; 13 nucleotides agree with TRBD2. V was clipped by 3 bases and J by 4 bases; unmatched bases: 1. Germline V gives CDR1 MNHNS, CDR2 SASEGT. The CDR3 runs 15 residues. The CDR3 is CASSEGLAGSDTQYF. The CDR3 region has the DNA TGTGCCAGCAGTGAGGGACTAGCGGGGTCAGATACGCAGTATTTT.

This chain links TRBV19 with TRBJ2-4; TRBD1 might be the D (5 bases). In germline, CDR1 is LNHDA, CDR2 SQIVND (reference sequence). The V gene lost 10 bases and the J gene lost 0 bases, with 10 bases spanning the gap. The CDR3 extends over 13 amino acids. The chain's CDR3 is CATTDRAKNIQYF. The CDR3 region has the DNA TGTGCCACCACCGACAGAGCCAAAAACATTCAGTACTTC.

The chain recombines TRBV7-9 with TRBJ2-5; D gene unclear. Germline V gene data show CDR1 as SEHNR and CDR2 as FQNEAQ (reference sequence). V was pared by 1 base and J by 5 bases, with 11 bases between. CDR3 length equals 14 residues. The CDR3 bases are TGTGCCAGCAGCTTAGGAGTCGGGTGGGAGACCCAGTACTTC. It translates to CASSLGVGWETQYF.

The chain recombines TRBV6-2 or TRBV6-3 with TRBJ1-5; D uncertain. Germline CDR1 MNHEY, CDR2 SVGEGT. The CDR3 covers 14 residues. Trimming took 2 bases from V and 7 from J, leaving 12 bases between them. The DNA of the CDR3 is TGTGCCAGCAGTTACGTGGAGACCGGCCAGCCCCAGCATTTT. Protein: CASSYVETGQPQHF.

The chain combines TRBV19 with TRBJ1-6, with 7 nucleotides matching TRBD1. The germline V gene has CDR1 LNHDA and CDR2 SQIVND (reference sequence). CDR3 length: 14 amino acids. The junction had 9 bases not matched to a gene; V was cut back by 5 bases and J by 11 bases. For the CDR3, the DNA is TGTGCCAGTAGTCCCGGGACAGCCCTGGCACCCCTCCACTTT. Translation gives CASSPGTALAPLHF.

This chain joins TRBV7-9 and TRBJ2-2, with 8 bases fitting TRBD2. Germline V gene lookup returns CDR1 SEHNR and CDR2 FQNEAQ (reference sequence). The CDR3 covers 14 residues. V dropped 4 bases and J dropped 5; count of bases not matched to a gene: 3. The CDR3 nucleotides are TGTGCCAGCAGCTCCCGGGAGGGGACCGGGGAGCTGTTTTTT. Protein product: CASSSREGTGELFF.

This clone was found once. This chain connects TRBV18 to TRBJ2-3, with 11 bases matching TRBD2. CDR3 length: 15 amino acids. Germline trimming cut 3 bases from V and 2 bases from J; bases unmatched to any gene: 1. Germline CDR1 and CDR2: KGHSH and LQKENI. CDR3 sequence reads: CASSPTSGTTDTQYF. The CDR3 DNA is TGTGCCAGCTCACCGACTAGCGGGACCACAGATACGCAGTATTTT.

The V gene is TRBV4-2, the J gene TRBJ2-1; tentative D call: TRBD2 (6 bases). Germline CDR1 is LGHNA and CDR2 is YNFKEQ. Between the trimmed V and J ends, which lost 2 bases and 1 base, there was a span of 6 bases. The CDR3 length is 14 residues. Here the CDR3 reads CASSQRGSYNEQFF. CDR3 bases: TGTGCCAGCAGCCAACGGGGGTCCTACAATGAGCAGTTCTTC.

The rearrangement links TRBV3-1 (or the pseudogene TRBV3-2) to TRBJ2-5; TRBD2 matches at 7 bases. V dropped 4 bases and J dropped 2; count of bases not matched to a gene: 1. The CDR3 has 13 amino acids. Germline CDR1 and CDR2: LGHDT and YNNKEL (reference sequence). The CDR3 DNA follows: TGTGCCAGCAGCCCGGGACTACAAGAGACCCAGTACTTC. Translating gives CASSPGLQETQYF.